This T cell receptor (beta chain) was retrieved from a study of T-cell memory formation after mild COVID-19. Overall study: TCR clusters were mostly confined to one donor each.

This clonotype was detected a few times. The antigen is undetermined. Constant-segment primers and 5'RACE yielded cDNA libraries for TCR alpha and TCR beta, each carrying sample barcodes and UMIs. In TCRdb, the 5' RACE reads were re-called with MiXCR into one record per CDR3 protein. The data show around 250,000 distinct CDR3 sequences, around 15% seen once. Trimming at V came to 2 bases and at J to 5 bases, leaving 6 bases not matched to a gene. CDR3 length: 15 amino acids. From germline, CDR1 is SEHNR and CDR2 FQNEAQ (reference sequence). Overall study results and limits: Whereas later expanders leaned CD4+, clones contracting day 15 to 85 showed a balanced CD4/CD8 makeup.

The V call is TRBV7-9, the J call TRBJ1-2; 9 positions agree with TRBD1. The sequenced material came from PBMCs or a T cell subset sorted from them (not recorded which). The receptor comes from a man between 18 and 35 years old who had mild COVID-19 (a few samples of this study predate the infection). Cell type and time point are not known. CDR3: CASSLSLGQGYGYTF. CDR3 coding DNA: TGTGCCAGCAGCTTATCGTTGGGACAGGGTTATGGCTACACCTTC.